Each of the 5 T cell receptor beta chains below was sequenced from the same sample in a study of blood T cell repertoires in COVID-19 (dated by TCRdb to 2018 to 2021). Library construction relied on the immunoSEQ multiplex PCR assay. TCRdb retrieved this table from immuneACCESS and kept in-frame rearrangements only. Not all clones are present; in checked studies, unresolved V genes account for under half, and no reason is known for the remainder. For this sample the table gives 40,000 to 60,000 clones, of which about nine tenths were detected only once. Approximately 2.5% of the sample rests with the top ten. The sequenced sample consisted of peripheral blood. The source is an elderly woman with COVID-19, enrolled during active disease.

V is TRBV7-9 and J is TRBJ2-1; TRBD2 matches 7 bases. The J segment lost 8 bases and the V segment lost 5 bases, leaving 12 bases of the junction unmatched. In germline, CDR1 is SEHNR, CDR2 FQNEAQ (reference sequence). The CDR3 has 15 residues. The CDR3 spells CASSPPRGSRHEQFF. CDR3 sequence (DNA): TGTGCCAGCAGCCCGCCCCGCGGGAGTAGGCATGAGCAGTTCTTC.

The chain combines TRBV19 with TRBJ2-7; 9 nucleotides align to TRBD1. V shed 6 bases, J shed 1 base, and the junction held 4 bases outside the gene matches. CDR3 length: 14 residues. CDR1 is LNHDA, CDR2 SQIVND, per germline (reference sequence). CDR3 DNA: TGTGCCAGTAGCCGGGGACAGGGATCCTACGAGCAGTACTTC. This codes for CASSRGQGSYEQYF.

This chain links TRBV7-2 with TRBJ2-3; D remains ambiguous. Trimming pared 3 bases from V and 1 base from J, leaving 11 bases between. The CDR3 consists of 15 residues. Germline CDR1 and CDR2: SGHTA and FQGNSA. The DNA for the CDR3 is TGTGCCAGCAGCTTTCGCTTGAGCGGCACAGATACGCAGTATTTT. Translating gives CASSFRLSGTDTQYF.

This clone was recorded once. V gene TRBV2 combines with J gene TRBJ2-4; TRBD2 matches at 7 bases. Per the germline V gene, CDR1 is SNHLY and CDR2 is FYNNEI. V gave up 6 bases and J gave up 9 bases; unmatched junction bases: 5. This CDR3 is built from 12 residues. The CDR3 coding sequence is TGTGCCAGCAGGGTGACGGGGGGCATTCAGTACTTC. Translating it yields CASRVTGGIQYF.

This clone has only one observation. The chain employs TRBV9 and TRBJ2-2; the D gene is possibly TRBD1 (6 bases). Germline V gene sequence: CDR1 SGDLS, CDR2 YYNGEE. The CDR3 is made up of 15 amino acids. Trimming removed 0 bases from V and 2 bases from J, with 8 bases in between. The CDR3 is CASSVVGANTGELFF. The CDR3 DNA sequence: TGTGCCAGCAGCGTAGTGGGGGCTAACACCGGGGAGCTGTTTTTT.